Listed below are T cell receptor beta chains from one sample, sequenced in a study of cytomegalovirus exposure and HLA in healthy donors. The method was immunoSEQ multiplex PCR; TCRdb's version includes in-frame clones alone and lacks a portion of them. The table shows 200,000 to 300,000 clones, with around nine tenths occurring only once. The sequenced sample was PBMCs. The receptors were sampled from a young man in good health and CMV-seronegative. CDR3s include the opening cysteine and the closing phenylalanine or tryptophan. The D gene is left open where the match is weak. Size values are once, few and many counts, or a class for expanded clones, and some rows have none.

clone_size,v_call,j_call,d_call,cdr3_aa,cdr3_nt
NA,TRBV9,TRBJ1-2,NA,CASSVGRGRGGYTF,TGTGCCAGCAGCGTAGGGAGGGGCAGAGGGGGCTACACCTTC
NA,TRBV6-6,TRBJ2-7,NA,CASSYSTGGEQYF,TGTGCCAGCAGTTACTCGACCGGGGGCGAGCAGTACTTC
NA,TRBV5-1,TRBJ1-1,NA,CASSLDTGWRLAFF,TGCGCCAGCAGCTTGGATACCGGGTGGAGGTTAGCTTTCTTT
few,TRBV10-1,TRBJ2-3,TRBD2,CASSESGEITDTQYF,TGCGCCAGCAGTGAGAGCGGGGAAATCACAGATACGCAGTATTTT
once,TRBV7-9,TRBJ1-1,NA,CASSLTQGGTEAFF,TGTGCCAGCAGCTTAACGCAGGGAGGGACTGAAGCTTTCTTT
NA,TRBV2,TRBJ1-5,TRBD1,CASGLGQGTHQPQHF,TGTGCCAGCGGACTAGGACAGGGTACGCATCAGCCCCAGCATTTT
NA,TRBV18,TRBJ2-7,NA,CASSGDTTYEQYF,TGTGCCAGCTCGGGGGACACTACCTACGAGCAGTACTTC
NA,TRBV28,TRBJ2-1,NA,CASSLEGATSYEQFF,TGTGCCAGCAGTTTAGAGGGTGCGACGAGCTATGAGCAGTTCTTC
NA,TRBV7-8,TRBJ2-1,TRBD2,CASSLGLAGVAVPRFF,TGTGCCAGCAGCCTCGGACTAGCGGGAGTCGCAGTCCCCCGGTTCTTC
NA,TRBV27,TRBJ2-5,NA,CASSPNRYQETQYF,TGTGCCAGCAGTCCCAACCGGTACCAAGAGACCCAGTACTTC
NA,TRBV5-1,TRBJ1-5,NA,CASSSDGGDQPQHF,TGCGCCAGCAGCTCGGACGGGGGGGATCAGCCCCAGCATTTT
once,TRBV6-1,TRBJ1-1,TRBD1,CASQGQLINTEAFF,TGTGCCAGCCAGGGACAGCTGATAAACACTGAAGCTTTCTTT
NA,TRBV7-9,TRBJ2-5,NA,CASSSGETQYF,TGTGCCAGCAGCTCGGGGGAGACCCAGTACTTC
NA,TRBV5-6,TRBJ2-3,NA,CASSLAGTDTQYF,TGTGCCAGCAGCTTGGCCGGCACAGATACGCAGTATTTT
NA,TRBV20-1,TRBJ2-7,NA,CSAAQGSEQYF,TGCAGTGCTGCACAGGGCAGCGAGCAGTACTTC
NA,TRBV5-6,TRBJ2-7,TRBD1,CASSYRDRGYEQYF,TGTGCCAGCAGCTACCGGGACAGGGGCTACGAGCAGTACTTC
NA,TRBV6-8,TRBJ2-4,TRBD1,CASSHTRQGAPGKNIQYF,TGTGCCAGCAGTCATACCCGACAGGGGGCGCCCGGCAAAAACATTCAGTACTTC
few,TRBV9,TRBJ1-1,NA,CASSVTGHSNTEAFF,TGTGCCAGCAGCGTAACGGGACACTCGAACACTGAAGCTTTCTTT
NA,TRBV9,TRBJ2-7,NA,CASSVLNGYEQYF,TGTGCCAGCAGCGTTCTAAACGGGTATGAGCAGTACTTC
NA,TRBV5-1,TRBJ2-3,TRBD2,CASSFSGGEDTQYF,TGCGCCAGCAGCTTTAGCGGGGGGGAAGATACGCAGTATTTT
NA,TRBV7-2,TRBJ1-2,NA,CASSPDSNYGYTF,TGTGCCAGCAGCCCTGACAGTAACTATGGCTACACCTTC
NA,TRBV30,TRBJ1-4,NA,CAWGEEKLFF,TGTGCCTGGGGGGAGGAAAAACTGTTTTTT
NA,TRBV7-9,TRBJ2-3,NA,CAERPSTDTQYF,TGTGCCGAGAGGCCGAGCACAGATACGCAGTATTTT
NA,TRBV5-4,TRBJ2-2,TRBD2,CASSFRLAINTGELFF,TGTGCCAGCAGCTTCCGACTAGCGATAAACACCGGGGAGCTGTTTTTT
NA,TRBV5-5,TRBJ2-3,NA,CASSLSRSTDTQYF,TGTGCCAGCAGCCTATCCCGAAGCACAGATACGCAGTATTTT
NA,TRBV6-6,TRBJ2-7,NA,CASSYARIGGTYEQYF,TGTGCCAGCAGTTACGCTAGGATAGGGGGAACCTACGAGCAGTACTTC
once,TRBV29-1,TRBJ2-7,TRBD1,CSVGTVQGVRDYEQYF,TGCAGCGTTGGGACTGTCCAGGGGGTCAGGGACTACGAGCAGTACTTC
NA,TRBV19,TRBJ2-7,NA,CASSRAGSYEQYF,TGTGCCAGTAGTAGGGCAGGCAGCTACGAGCAGTACTTC
once,TRBV15,TRBJ2-5,NA,CATSSPVRRETQYF,TGTGCCACCAGCTCCCCCGTTAGGAGGGAGACCCAGTACTTC
NA,TRBV9,TRBJ2-2,NA,CASSIQGLANTGELFF,TGTGCCAGCAGTATTCAGGGTCTCGCGAACACCGGGGAGCTGTTTTTT
NA,TRBV18,TRBJ2-1,NA,CASLEGANEQFF,TGTGCCAGCTTGGAGGGGGCTAATGAGCAGTTCTTC
NA,TRBV9,TRBJ2-6,NA,CASRHDSGANVLTF,TGTGCCAGCAGACATGACTCTGGGGCCAACGTCCTGACTTTC
NA,TRBV7-2,TRBJ2-5,TRBD1,CASTPGGETQYF,TGTGCCAGCACCCCAGGGGGAGAGACCCAGTACTTC
NA,TRBV20-1,TRBJ1-4,NA,CSARDGKLFF,TGCAGTGCTAGAGACGGAAAACTGTTTTTT
NA,TRBV4-3,TRBJ2-1,TRBD2,CASSQRVAGAESYNEQFF,TGCGCCAGCAGCCAAAGGGTAGCGGGGGCCGAATCCTACAATGAGCAGTTCTTC
NA,TRBV28,TRBJ2-3,NA,CASSSPTGSSTDTQYF,TGTGCCAGCAGTTCCCCTACCGGGTCTAGCACAGATACGCAGTATTTT
NA,TRBV28,TRBJ1-5,NA,CASSVGGGNQPQHF,TGTGCCAGCAGTGTAGGGGGTGGCAATCAGCCCCAGCATTTT
NA,TRBV28,TRBJ2-7,NA,CASSLGTNYEQYF,TGTGCCAGCAGTTTGGGGACAAACTACGAGCAGTACTTC
NA,TRBV7-2,TRBJ1-2,NA,CASSAGLSNYGYTF,TGTGCCAGCAGCGCGGGTCTGAGTAACTATGGCTACACCTTC
NA,TRBV11-2,TRBJ1-5,NA,CASSLDGADFQPQHF,TGTGCCAGCAGCTTAGATGGGGCAGACTTTCAGCCCCAGCATTTT
NA,TRBV27,TRBJ2-3,NA,CASKFRDTDTQYF,TGTGCCAGCAAGTTTCGGGACACAGATACGCAGTATTTT
NA,TRBV28,TRBJ2-7,NA,CASTSRVSYEQYF,TGTGCCAGCACCTCCAGGGTCTCCTACGAGCAGTACTTC
NA,TRBV7-2,TRBJ1-5,NA,CASSPLGVGQPQHF,TGTGCCAGCAGCCCCTTAGGGGTTGGCCAGCCCCAGCATTTT
NA,TRBV6-1,TRBJ1-5,NA,CASLLLGQPQHF,TGTGCCAGCCTCCTACTTGGTCAGCCCCAGCATTTT
NA,TRBV5-1,TRBJ1-2,NA,CASSLVFSQQGYGYTF,TGCGCCAGCAGCTTGGTTTTTAGCCAGCAGGGGTATGGCTACACCTTC
NA,TRBV7-9,TRBJ2-7,TRBD2,CASSLDTSGGSYEQYF,TGTGCCAGCAGTCTAGACACTAGCGGGGGGTCCTACGAGCAGTACTTC
NA,TRBV18,TRBJ2-1,TRBD1,CASSPVNRGWNEQFF,TGTGCCAGCTCACCTGTCAACAGGGGCTGGAATGAGCAGTTCTTC
few,TRBV4-1,TRBJ1-5,NA,CASSPRQNWNQPQHF,TGCGCCAGCAGCCCCCGACAAAACTGGAATCAGCCCCAGCATTTT
NA,TRBV6-1,TRBJ2-3,NA,CATRQSGTDTQYF,TGTGCCACCCGGCAGTCAGGTACAGATACGCAGTATTTT
NA,TRBV30,TRBJ2-5,TRBD1,CAWAGQGYQETQYF,TGTGCCTGGGCGGGACAGGGGTACCAAGAGACCCAGTACTTC
NA,TRBV19,TRBJ1-5,TRBD1,CASRSDRGTDQPQHF,TGTGCCAGTAGGTCGGACAGGGGGACCGATCAGCCCCAGCATTTT
NA,TRBV6-5,TRBJ2-7,TRBD1,CASSKPQGGHEQYF,TGTGCCAGCAGTAAACCACAGGGGGGACACGAGCAGTACTTC
NA,TRBV15,TRBJ2-7,TRBD1,CATSKDRPYEQYF,TGTGCCACCAGCAAGGACAGGCCCTACGAGCAGTACTTC